This TCR beta chain was sequenced in a study of identical twins. Study-wide results and caveats: Models predicted less out-of-frame TCR alpha sharing in monozygotic twins than was found.

Comments on this clonotype: Its antigen remains unidentified.

TCRdb reprocessed the 5' RACE reads via MiXCR and lists one record per CDR3 protein. The sample has 400,000 to 550,000 distinct CDR3 sequences, 20% to 25% seen once; the top ten hold about 0.91%. Germline CDR1 SQVTM, CDR2 ANQGSEA. The CDR3 has 13 amino acids. Between the trimmed V and J ends, which lost 2 bases and 0 bases, there was a span of 8 bases. These data were also filed under a second study, of T cells expressing NK-cell markers.

This sequence originates from a woman aged 18-35 years in good health. The sequenced sample consisted of CD4+ T cells sorted from blood. V is TRBV29-1 and J is TRBJ2-7; D is uncertain. The CDR3, as DNA: TGCAGCGTTGAAAACCACAGCTCCTACGAGCAGTACTTC. Translation: CSVENHSSYEQYF.